Shown below are 5 T cell receptor beta chains from a single sample sequenced in a study of shared clonotypes between healthy human individuals (TCRdb year 2020). For the CD8 naive samples, CD45RO-negative cells were positively selected for CCR7, yielding a CD45RA+CCR7+ population from which TemRA cells were excluded. The library relied on the immunoSEQ multiplex PCR assay. TCRdb obtained this table from immuneACCESS and retained in-frame rearrangements with V and J assigned. These tables miss some clones; where compared with another copy, unresolved V genes account for less than half of the shortfall, and the remainder is unexplained. This sample lists around 600,000 clones; around 95% were detected once. The ten largest clones add up to approximately 0.12% of the sample. The sample consisted of naive CD8+ T cells sorted from blood. What the cell subset or site label conveys for this sample: CD45RA+CCR7+. The source is a woman in her twenties or thirties in good health.

This sequence joins TRBV7-8 and TRBJ2-7, with D unresolved. V lost 0 bases and J 2 bases, leaving 8 bases between the germline ends. This CDR3 has 14 amino acids. CDR1 is SGHVS, CDR2 FQNEAQ, per germline. CDR3 nucleotide sequence: TGTGCCAGCAGCTTAGCGGGCCGCCCCTACGAGCAGTACTTC. Its protein is CASSLAGRPYEQYF.

On this clone: Within the sample, other DNA sequences also encode this same CDR3. The genes are TRBV7-9 and TRBJ1-1; no definite D call. The CDR3 sequence is 11 residues long. Trimming left V 0 bases short and J 7 bases short, with 3 bases between. Germline values: CDR1 SEHNR, CDR2 FQNEAQ (reference sequence). The CDR3 DNA reads as TGTGCCAGCAGCTTAGCTGGTGAAGCTTTCTTT. Its protein product is CASSLAGEAFF.

The chain uses TRBV2 and TRBJ2-1, with 10 positions matching TRBD2. From germline, CDR1 is SNHLY and CDR2 FYNNEI. The CDR3 spans 16 residues. The junction had 9 bases not matched to a gene; V was cut back by 3 bases and J by 7 bases. CDR3 sequence: CASSDWGTSGTNEQFF. The CDR3 coding sequence is TGTGCCAGCAGTGATTGGGGTACTAGCGGGACAAATGAGCAGTTCTTC.

V usage is TRBV28 and J usage is TRBJ1-5; possibly TRBD1 for D (5 bases). CDR3 length equals 18 residues. The ends were cut back, 5 bases at V and 0 bases at J, with 20 bases in the middle. Germline V gene lookup returns CDR1 MDHEN and CDR2 SYDVKM. CDR3 coding DNA: TGTGCCAGCAGTCCCCGGGCAGGGTTACTTTATAGCAATCAGCCCCAGCATTTT. This sequence encodes CASSPRAGLLYSNQPQHF.

J is TRBJ2-1 and V is TRBV30; no definite D call. Germline-derived CDR1 and CDR2 are GTSNPN and SVGIG (reference sequence). The CDR3 contains 15 residues. Trimming pared 1 base from V and 0 bases from J, leaving 10 bases between. The CDR3 nucleotides read TGTGCCTGGAGTGGAGCAACGAGCTCCTACAATGAGCAGTTCTTC. Translation: CAWSGATSSYNEQFF.